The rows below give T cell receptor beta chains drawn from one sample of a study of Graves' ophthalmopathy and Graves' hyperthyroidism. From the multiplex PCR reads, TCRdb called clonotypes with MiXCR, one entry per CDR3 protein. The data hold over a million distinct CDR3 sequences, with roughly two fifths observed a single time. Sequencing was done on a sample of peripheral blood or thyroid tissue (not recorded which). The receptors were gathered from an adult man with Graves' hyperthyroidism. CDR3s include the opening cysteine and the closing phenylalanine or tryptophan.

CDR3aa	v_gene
CASSIGLDSTYEQYF	TRBV19
CAISEPPTGTVEQYF	TRBV10-3
CASRDQTGFYEQYF	TRBV6-1
CASSPVEGDWEKLFF	TRBV7-2
CSLGQGQETQYF	TRBV29-1
CAISEAEQPQHF	TRBV10-3
CASRNGLSEQYF	TRBV12-3/TRBV12-4
CASNLARYPSYEQYF	TRBV28
CASSISGTVDTQYF	TRBV19
CASSRTGSGNTF	TRBV5-1
CASRPDAPGPSGYTEAFF	TRBV19
CASRTFDRAYVEQYF	TRBV10-2
CASSLAGGLFEQYF	TRBV7-9
CASLFGTEAFF	TRBV12-3/TRBV12-4
CASSVGWQQTLGELFF	TRBV9
CASSLRQMNTEAFF	TRBV5-1
CASSLAAQGRGTGELFF	TRBV5-6
CASSLASTPGQGASNTF	TRBV7-9
CATSSTVNTEAFF	TRBV15
CSARQSNEKLFF	TRBV29-1
CAISPSGANTGELVRHF	TRBV10-3
CASNSGRDSNPYEQYF	TRBV25-1
CASSFYICSAREAGETQYF	TRBV25-1
CASSFPGQGVNEQYF	TRBV10-3
CASSAPPGQGVHEQYF	TRBV7-2
CASISGANQYEQYF	TRBV25-1
CSATAHSYEQYF	TRBV20-1
CASSLRFTDEAFF	TRBV7-2
CASSSSWDTEAFF	TRBV7-9
CASSARQLMNTEAFF	TRBV10-3
CASSAIPGQGANYGYTF	TRBV25-1
CSATQVTYEQYF	TRBV20-1
CASSLDPRNWELFF	TRBV5-1
CASSRTGTEQETQYF	TRBV4-1
CASSEGLGYKKETQYF	TRBV2
CASSPSQGGYEQYF	TRBV5-1
CASSLEGTVPYEQYF	TRBV11-2
CASSVRSGVQEGYGYTF	TRBV9
CASRPTTAITYFVNTEAFF	TRBV6-1
CSVEDLGAGQNQPQHF	TRBV29-1
CATMGSGEYEQYF	TRBV24-1
CSVAGGNQPQHF	TRBV29-1
CSVGGINGYTF	TRBV29-1
CASSLDLQADSPLHF	TRBV28
CASSLVSGAVSYEQYF	TRBV7-2